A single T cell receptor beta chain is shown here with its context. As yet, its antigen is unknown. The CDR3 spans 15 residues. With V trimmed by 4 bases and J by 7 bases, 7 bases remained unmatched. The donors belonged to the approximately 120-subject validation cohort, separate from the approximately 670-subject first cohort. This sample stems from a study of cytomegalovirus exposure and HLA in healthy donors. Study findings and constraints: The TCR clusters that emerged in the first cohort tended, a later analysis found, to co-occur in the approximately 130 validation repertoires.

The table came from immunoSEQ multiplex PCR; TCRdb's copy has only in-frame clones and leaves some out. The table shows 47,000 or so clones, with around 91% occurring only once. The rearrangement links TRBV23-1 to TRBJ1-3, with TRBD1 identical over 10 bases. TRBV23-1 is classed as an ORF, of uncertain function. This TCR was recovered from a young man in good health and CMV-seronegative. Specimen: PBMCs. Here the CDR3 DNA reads TGCGCCAGCAGTCCCGGGACAGGGGATAGTAACACCATATATTTT. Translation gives CASSPGTGDSNTIYF.